Below are 30 T cell receptor beta chains sequenced from a single sample in a study of shared clonotypes between healthy human individuals. Produced via immunoSEQ multiplex PCR; TCRdb's table is partial and in-frame only. The sample includes roughly 1,500,000 clones, approximately 98.5% of them seen just once. Sequenced material: naive CD4+ T cells sorted from blood. Subset defined: CD45RA+ positively selected. Receptors were obtained from a man aged 30 to 39 in good health.

This clone was picked up one time. The V and J genes are TRBV12-5 and TRBJ2-5, with D maybe TRBD2 (6 bases). Trimming pared 5 bases from V and 2 bases from J, leaving 15 bases between. The CDR3 is 15 residues long. CDR1 and CDR2 from the germline V gene are LGHNT and FRNRAP. The chain's CDR3 is CASGAGPWGQETQYF. In DNA form, the CDR3 reads TGTGCTAGTGGTGCGGGACCTTGGGGTCAAGAGACCCAGTACTTC. Variable domain in full (rest from reference TRBV12-5 and TRBJ2-5): DARVTQTPRHKVTEMGQEVTMRCQPILGHNTVFWYRQTMMQGLELLAYFRNRAPLDDSGMPKDRFSAEMPDATLATLKIQPSEPRDSAVYFCASGAGPWGQETQYFGPGTRLLVL.

V and J are TRBV6-5 and TRBJ2-5; D unclear. V gave up 8 bases and J gave up 2 bases, with 9 bases separating them. Germline CDR1 MNHEY, CDR2 SVGAGI. The CDR3 runs to 12 residues. For the CDR3, the DNA is TGTGCCAGCTTCAATTTTCAAGAGACCCAGTACTTC. It translates to CASFNFQETQYF.

The rearrangement joins TRBV12-5 to TRBJ2-3; a possible D gene is TRBD1 (6 bases). CDR1 is LGHNT and CDR2 is FRNRAP in the germline V gene. This CDR3 is 17 amino acids long. The V end lost 0 bases, the J end lost 2 bases, and 15 bases lay between the germline ends. The CDR3 sequence is CASGLVQVGGSTDTQYF. The CDR3 DNA reads TGTGCTAGTGGTTTGGTACAAGTAGGGGGATCCACAGATACGCAGTATTTT.

The J gene is TRBJ2-1, the V gene TRBV11-3; 8 bases are a match to TRBD2. The CDR3 totals 16 residues. The V gene's germline CDR1 is SGHNT and CDR2 YENEEA. Germline trimming cut 4 bases from V and 6 bases from J; bases unmatched to any gene: 11. Here the CDR3 DNA reads TGTGCCAGCAGCTACTCAGCCGGTGGACTAGCCAATGAGCAGTTCTTC. Translation: CASSYSAGGLANEQFF. Using reference TRBV11-3 and TRBJ2-1 for the parts outside the CDR3, the full variable domain is EAGVVQSPRYKIIEKKQPVAFWCNPISGHNTLYWYLQNLGQGPELLIRYENEEAVDDSQLPKDRFSAERLKGVDSTLKIQPAELGDSAVYLCASSYSAGGLANEQFFGPGTRLTVL.

This sequence joins TRBV7-9 and TRBJ2-1; D is perhaps TRBD2 (5 bases). The germline V gene has CDR1 SEHNR and CDR2 FQNEAQ (reference sequence). V lost 5 bases, J lost 6 bases, and 14 bases lay in between. The CDR3 loop spans 14 amino acids. CDR3 amino acids: CASSNSWGANEQFF. Here the CDR3 DNA reads TGTGCCAGCAGCAACAGCTGGGGAGCCAATGAGCAGTTCTTC.

The chain couples TRBV9 to TRBJ2-2; TRBD2 agrees at 9 bases. V shed 4 bases and J 1 base; nucleotides not matched to a gene: 2. Germline assignment: CDR1 SGDLS and CDR2 YYNGEE. This CDR3 contains 15 residues. Here the CDR3 DNA reads TGTGCCAGCAGCCCACTAGCGGGGAACACCGGGGAGCTGTTTTTT. This encodes CASSPLAGNTGELFF.

The rearrangement joins TRBV6-5 to TRBJ2-1; 11 nucleotides agree with TRBD2. The J segment lost 3 bases and the V segment lost 4 bases, leaving 2 bases of the junction unmatched. CDR1 and CDR2 from the germline V gene are MNHEY and SVGAGI. This CDR3 has 15 amino acids. CDR3 nucleotides: TGTGCCAGCAGTTCACTAGCGGGAGACTACAATGAGCAGTTCTTC. Amino acid sequence: CASSSLAGDYNEQFF.

The V call is TRBV28, the J call TRBJ1-2, with D possibly being TRBD1 (5 bases). Per the germline V gene, CDR1 is MDHEN and CDR2 is SYDVKM. V lost 2 bases and J 8 bases, leaving 15 bases between the germline ends. CDR3 length equals 14 residues. For the CDR3, the DNA is TGTGCCAGCAGTTTACGACAGCCAGTCCTAGGCTACACCTTC. Protein sequence: CASSLRQPVLGYTF.

Regarding this clone: At the DNA level, this CDR3 is encoded by other sequences in the same sample as well. V gene TRBV9 combines with J gene TRBJ2-1, with D maybe TRBD1 (6 bases). CDR3 length equals 13 residues. Trimming cost V 0 bases and J 7 bases, with 8 bases left between them. Germline V gives CDR1 SGDLS, CDR2 YYNGEE. The CDR3 reads CASSVAQGNEQFF. The CDR3 DNA is TGTGCCAGCAGCGTAGCTCAGGGGAATGAGCAGTTCTTC. The complete variable domain, with remaining parts taken from reference TRBV9 and TRBJ2-1, reads DSGVTQTPKHLITATGQRVTLRCSPRSGDLSVYWYQQSLDQGLQFLIQYYNGEERAKGNILERFSAQQFPDLHSELNLSSLELGDSALYFCASSVAQGNEQFFGPGTRLTVL.

This chain uses TRBV6-1 with TRBJ2-7; 10 nucleotides line up with TRBD1. There are 14 residues in the CDR3. The germline CDR1 and CDR2 sequences are MNHNS and SASEGT. J was trimmed by 6 bases and V by 6 bases; bases with no gene match: 8. The DNA for the CDR3 is TGTGCCAGCAGCAAGACGGACAGGGGGAGCGAGCAGTACTTC. This codes for CASSKTDRGSEQYF.

The chain has TRBV6-1 and TRBJ2-2, with 8 nucleotides matching TRBD1. This CDR3 has 15 residues. With V trimmed by 5 bases and J by 5 bases, 7 bases remained unmatched. Germline loops: CDR1 MNHNS, CDR2 SASEGT. For the CDR3, the DNA is TGTGCCAGCAGTTGGGACAGGTCAGGGACCGGGGAGCTGTTTTTT. Its protein is CASSWDRSGTGELFF.

The chain links TRBV28 to TRBJ2-7; possibly TRBD2 for D (6 bases). Germline V lookup: CDR1 MDHEN, CDR2 SYDVKM. The CDR3 covers 15 residues. V was cut by 1 base and J by 2 bases, with 12 bases left in between. CDR3 in amino acids: CASSLFSSVTYEQYF. The CDR3 DNA is TGTGCCAGCAGTTTATTCTCTAGCGTGACCTACGAGCAGTACTTC.

This clone has a single count. V is TRBV5-8 and J is TRBJ1-5; D not resolved. The CDR3 is made up of 16 amino acids. Trimming pared 4 bases from V and 5 bases from J, leaving 19 bases between. Germline V CDR1 and CDR2: SGHTS, YDEGEE. CDR3 sequence reads: CASSRSAFGLDQPQHF. The CDR3, as DNA: TGTGCCAGCAGCCGTTCTGCGTTTGGATTGGATCAGCCCCAGCATTTT.

Regarding this clone: Other DNA sequences within the sample encode an identical CDR3. The rearrangement joins TRBV27 to TRBJ1-5; D unclear. V was trimmed by 3 bases and J by 0 bases, leaving 9 bases between them. This CDR3 has 15 residues. Germline CDR1 is MNHEY and CDR2 is SMNVEV (reference sequence). DNA of the CDR3: TGTGCCAGCAGTTTTGGAAGGACTAGCAATCAGCCCCAGCATTTT. This encodes CASSFGRTSNQPQHF.

The chain employs TRBV29-1 and TRBJ1-2, with a tentative D call TRBD1 (5 bases). The CDR3 has 12 amino acids. Germline CDR1 is SQVTM and CDR2 is ANQGSEA. The V gene lost 8 bases and the J gene lost 5 bases, with 15 bases spanning the gap. The CDR3 protein is CSFRGLGYGYTF. The CDR3 DNA follows: TGCAGCTTCCGGGGGTTGGGGTATGGCTACACCTTC.

This chain joins TRBV28 and TRBJ1-5, with a weak D call TRBD1 (6 bases). The V end lost 4 bases, the J end lost 4 bases, and 14 bases lay between the germline ends. CDR1 is MDHEN, CDR2 SYDVKM, per germline. The CDR3 contains 15 residues. CDR3 sequence: CASSSGTPQNQPQHF. The DNA of the CDR3 is TGTGCCAGCAGTTCCGGGACACCCCAAAATCAGCCCCAGCATTTT.

This chain joins TRBV5-4 and TRBJ2-5; 7 bases are shared with TRBD2. The J segment lost 4 bases and the V segment lost 6 bases, leaving 6 bases of the junction unmatched. Germline CDR1 is SGHNT and CDR2 is YYREEE (reference sequence). The CDR3 spans 13 residues. The CDR3 region has the DNA TGTGCCAGCACCCTGGGAGGGATAGAGACCCAGTACTTC. It yields the protein CASTLGGIETQYF.

The CDR3 nucleotides are TGTGCCAGCGGGTCGAATCAGCCCCAGCATTTT. Amino acid sequence: CASGSNQPQHF. The chain is built from TRBV7-2 and TRBJ1-5; no clear D. Germline V lookup: CDR1 SGHTA, CDR2 FQGNSA. The V end was cut by 8 bases, the J end by 4 bases, with 6 bases between. CDR3 length: 11 amino acids.

The gene calls are TRBV7-9 and TRBJ1-2, with 8 bases that match TRBD1. The CDR3 spans 17 residues. With 1 base clipped from V and 5 bases from J, the junction kept 12 bases outside the gene matches. Germline V gene lookup returns CDR1 SEHNR and CDR2 FQNEAQ (reference sequence). Here the CDR3 reads CASSLGVSGDRGYGYTF. The DNA for the CDR3 is TGTGCCAGCAGCTTAGGAGTTTCGGGCGACAGGGGATATGGCTACACCTTC.

The chain joins TRBV27 to TRBJ2-2; weak D call: TRBD2 (6 bases). V shed 6 bases and J shed 3 bases, with 11 bases lying between them. The CDR3 covers 14 residues. The germline CDR1 and CDR2 sequences are MNHEY and SMNVEV (reference sequence). CDR3 in DNA: TGTGCCAGCAGACTAGCCCCCGACACCGGGGAGCTGTTTTTT. Its translation: CASRLAPDTGELFF.

The chain links TRBV5-1 to TRBJ2-7, with 10 bases that match TRBD2. Trimming took 3 bases from V and 2 from J; bases not matched to a gene: 5. There are 15 residues in the CDR3. Germline lookup yields CDR1 SGHRS and CDR2 YFSETQ. For the CDR3, the DNA is TGCGCCAGCAGCTCAATAGCGGGAGGCACCTACGAGCAGTACTTC. Translated: CASSSIAGGTYEQYF.

The chain carries TRBV5-4 and TRBJ2-3, with TRBD2 identical over 8 bases. The junction had 5 bases not matched to a gene; V was cut back by 4 bases and J by 1 base. The CDR3 has 15 amino acids. In germline, CDR1 is SGHNT, CDR2 YYREEE (reference sequence). CDR3 sequence reads: CASSPAGAGTDTQYF. The CDR3 DNA is TGTGCCAGCAGCCCAGCGGGAGCGGGCACAGATACGCAGTATTTT.

The gene calls are TRBV5-4 and TRBJ2-7, with TRBD1 matching over 7 bases. The CDR3 has 14 amino acids. Trimming took 0 bases from V and 4 from J; bases not matched to a gene: 4. CDR1 and CDR2 from the germline V gene are SGHNT and YYREEE (reference sequence). The CDR3 sequence is CASSLGAGGYEQYF. CDR3 DNA sequence: TGTGCCAGCAGCTTGGGGGCAGGGGGTTACGAGCAGTACTTC.

The rearrangement joins TRBV4-3 to TRBJ1-2, with a tentative D call TRBD1 (5 bases). Germline V lookup: CDR1 LGHNA, CDR2 YSLEER. With 1 base removed from V and 5 bases from J, the gap between germline ends came to 17 bases. CDR3 length: 16 residues. CDR3 sequence: CASSQARGRRSYGYTF. In DNA, the CDR3 is TGCGCCAGCAGCCAAGCCCGGGGACGCAGGTCTTATGGCTACACCTTC.

The CDR3: CASSRTGGTDTQYF. CDR3 sequence (DNA): TGTGCCAGCAGCCGGACAGGGGGGACAGATACGCAGTATTTT. The V and J genes are TRBV6-5 and TRBJ2-3; 10 nucleotides match TRBD1. The CDR3 has 14 amino acids. In germline, CDR1 is MNHEY, CDR2 SVGAGI. V lost 6 bases and J lost 3; bases outside the gene matches: 3.

V and J are TRBV11-2 and TRBJ2-7; weak D call: TRBD2 (6 bases). V lost 4 bases to trimming and J lost 3 bases, with 22 bases between them. Germline lookup yields CDR1 SGHAT and CDR2 FQNNGV. The CDR3 totals 17 residues. In nucleotides, the CDR3 is TGTGCCAGCAGCTCAAGACCGGGGGTGTCGCGGAACTACGAGCAGTACTTC. It translates to CASSSRPGVSRNYEQYF.

Worth noting for this clone: The same CDR3 arises from other DNA sequences in this sample as well. The chain combines TRBV19 with TRBJ2-5; D possibly corresponds to TRBD2 (5 bases). There are 14 residues in the CDR3. Germline V gene lookup returns CDR1 LNHDA and CDR2 SQIVND (reference sequence). The V gene lost 1 base and the J gene lost 5 bases, with 11 bases spanning the gap. CDR3: CASSIGLGGETQYF. The DNA of the CDR3 is TGTGCCAGTAGTATAGGGTTAGGAGGTGAGACCCAGTACTTC.

This rearrangement joins TRBV15 to TRBJ1-3; D unresolved. The V gene's germline CDR1 is LNHNV and CDR2 YYDKDF (reference sequence). CDR3 length: 16 amino acids. V gave up 0 bases and J gave up 3 bases, with 12 bases separating them. The CDR3 sequence is CATSRDRVMGGNTIYF. CDR3 DNA: TGTGCCACCAGCAGAGACAGAGTCATGGGTGGAAACACCATATATTTT.

This clone was observed once. V is TRBV18 and J is TRBJ2-2; D might be TRBD2 (6 bases). The CDR3 totals 15 residues. From germline, CDR1 is KGHSH and CDR2 LQKENI. Between the trimmed V and J ends, which lost 7 bases and 7 bases, there was a span of 19 bases. The CDR3: CASYQEGFDSGELFF. CDR3 DNA: TGTGCCAGCTACCAGGAGGGGTTCGACAGCGGGGAGCTGTTTTTT.

This sequence joins TRBV7-2 and TRBJ2-1, with D possibly matching TRBD2 (5 bases). This CDR3 is 15 amino acids long. CDR1 SGHTA and CDR2 FQGNSA come from the germline V gene. The V and J ends lost 3 bases and 0 bases respectively, with 9 bases between them. CDR3 protein: CASSLTRVSYNEQFF. The CDR3 DNA reads TGTGCCAGCAGCTTGACGAGGGTCTCCTACAATGAGCAGTTCTTC.